This TCR beta chain was found in a study of T cell responses to AZD1222 COVID-19 vaccine. General study points: The sample set comprised mostly white British donors with more females, and clonal diversity was possibly underestimated.

TCRdb's copy holds only in-frame clones and misses some; the assay was immunoSEQ multiplex PCR. This table holds 40,000 to 55,000 clones, 60% to 85% found once. About this clone itself: Its cognate antigen is unknown.

The V gene's germline CDR1 is MNHEY and CDR2 SVGAGI. Trimming left V 2 bases short and J 6 bases short, with 7 bases between. This CDR3 is 12 amino acids long. V is TRBV6-5 and J is TRBJ1-2; unclear D gene. Sample: peripheral blood, taken on day 0 of AZD1222 vaccination. This clonotype was obtained from an adult in good health. CDR3: CASSYGPNGYTF. The CDR3 nucleotides read TGTGCCAGCAGTTACGGTCCGAATGGCTACACCTTC.